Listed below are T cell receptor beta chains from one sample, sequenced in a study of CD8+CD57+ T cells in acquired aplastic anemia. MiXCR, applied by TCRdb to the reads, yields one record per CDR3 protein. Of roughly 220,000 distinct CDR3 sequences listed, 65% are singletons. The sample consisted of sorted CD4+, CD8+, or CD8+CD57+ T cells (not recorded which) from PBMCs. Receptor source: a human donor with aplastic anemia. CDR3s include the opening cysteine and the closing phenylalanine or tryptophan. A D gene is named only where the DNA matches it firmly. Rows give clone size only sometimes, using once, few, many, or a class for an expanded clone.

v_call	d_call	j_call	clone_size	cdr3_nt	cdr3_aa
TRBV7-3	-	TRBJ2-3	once	TGTGCCAGCACCGCGAGGGCCACAGATGCGCAGTATTTT	CASTARATDAQYF
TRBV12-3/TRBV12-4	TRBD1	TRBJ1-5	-	TGTGCCAGCAGCTTGCGGACAGGGGAGCCCCAGCATTTT	CASSLRTGEPQHF
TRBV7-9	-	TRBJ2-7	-	TGTGCCAGCAGCTTTGTGGGTCGCGAGCAGTACTTC	CASSFVGREQYF
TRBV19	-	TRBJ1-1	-	TGTGCCAGTAGTATAGATCGGGTTGGGAACACTGAAGCTTTCTTT	CASSIDRVGNTEAFF
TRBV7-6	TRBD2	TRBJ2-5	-	TGTGCTAGCAGCTTAGCGGGGGTCCAAGAGACCCAGTACTTC	CASSLAGVQETQYF
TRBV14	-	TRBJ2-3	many	TGTGCCAGCAGCCAAGGAGTCGGGACACCTAGCACAGATACGCAGTATTTT	CASSQGVGTPSTDTQYF
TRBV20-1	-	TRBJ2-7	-	TGCAGTGCTACGCTAGCGAACACCTACGAGCAGTACTTC	CSATLANTYEQYF
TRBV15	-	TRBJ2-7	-	TGTGCCACCTCAGAGGCGGTAGTCTACGAGCAGTACTTC	CATSEAVVYEQYF
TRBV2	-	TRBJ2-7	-	TGTGCCAGCAGTGAAGGGAGCACACAAGCCTCCTACGAGCAGTACTTC	CASSEGSTQASYEQYF
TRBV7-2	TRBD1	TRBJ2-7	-	TGTGCCAGCAGCAAAGAGGGGACAGGCTACGAGCAGTACTTC	CASSKEGTGYEQYF
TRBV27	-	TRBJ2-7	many	TGTGCCAGCAGTCTAGGACCAGGGGCCTACGAGCAGTACTTC	CASSLGPGAYEQYF
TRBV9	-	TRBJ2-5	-	TGTGCCAGCAGCGTAGCTACCACAGGGCAAGAGACCCAGTACTTC	CASSVATTGQETQYF
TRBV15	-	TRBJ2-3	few	TGTGCCACCAGCAGAGAAAGAACAGATACGCAGTATTTT	CATSRERTDTQYF
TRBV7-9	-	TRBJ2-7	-	TGTGCCAGCAGCTCGTCCCAATCAGGACAGTGGGGCTTCTACGAGCAGTACTTC	CASSSSQSGQWGFYEQYF
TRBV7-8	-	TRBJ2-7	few	TGTGCCAGCAGCTTCACCCCCACCACAGGGTCCTACGAGCAGTACTTC	CASSFTPTTGSYEQYF
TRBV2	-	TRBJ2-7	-	TGTGCCAGCATATCTTGGACACTTAGCTCCTACGAGCAGTACTTC	CASISWTLSSYEQYF
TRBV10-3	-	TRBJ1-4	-	TGTGCCATCAGTGAAAATGGCAGGGAGAGTAGTTTT	CAISENGRESSF
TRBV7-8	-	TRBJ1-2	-	TGTGCCAGCAGTCCAGGGGCTGGGAGCGCTAACCATGGCCACACCTTC	CASSPGAGSANHGHTF
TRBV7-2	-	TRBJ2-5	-	TGTGCCAGCAGCTTAGCATGGAGGACAGCCCAAGAGACCCAGTACTTC	CASSLAWRTAQETQYF
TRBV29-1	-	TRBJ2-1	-	TGCAGCGTTGATTCCGTTCGCTCCTACAATGAGCAGTTCTTC	CSVDSVRSYNEQFF
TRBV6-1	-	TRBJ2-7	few	TGTGCCAGCAGCTCAGGGCCTAAGCAGTACTTC	CASSSGPKQYF
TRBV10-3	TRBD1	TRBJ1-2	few	TGTGCCATCAGGCCGACAGGGAGAAACTATGGCTACACCTTC	CAIRPTGRNYGYTF
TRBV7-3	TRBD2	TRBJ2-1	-	TGTGCCAGCAGCCCTAGCGGCGCCTACAATGAGCAGTTCTTC	CASSPSGAYNEQFF
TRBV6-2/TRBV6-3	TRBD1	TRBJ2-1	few	TGTGCCAGCAGTGACAAGGGACAGGGGCTCTACAATGAGCAGTTCTTC	CASSDKGQGLYNEQFF
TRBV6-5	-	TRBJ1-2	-	TGTGCCGGCGCTTGGGGAGCATCCACCCACTATGGCTACACCTTC	CAGAWGASTHYGYTF
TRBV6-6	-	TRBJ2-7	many	TGTGCCAGCAGTTACGGATTAAACGAGCAGTACTTC	CASSYGLNEQYF
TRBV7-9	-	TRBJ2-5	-	TGTGCCAGCAGACCCCCTTTGCGAGGGGGGATAGAGACCCAGTACTTC	CASRPPLRGGIETQYF
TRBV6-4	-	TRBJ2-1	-	TGTGCCAGCAGTGCTATCCCTGGCAATGAGCAGTTCTTC	CASSAIPGNEQFF